A few counts support the clone carrying this TCR beta chain. Germline CDR1 is SGHNT and CDR2 is YYREEE (reference sequence). Trimming left V 5 bases short and J 4 bases short, with 11 bases between. The CDR3 has 13 residues. These data belong to a study of T-cell memory formation after mild COVID-19. TCRdb re-derived calls from the 5' RACE reads in MiXCR, one entry per CDR3 protein. The data hold fewer than 350,000 distinct CDR3 sequences, with more than 15% observed a single time. Source material: PBMCs or a T cell subset sorted from them (not recorded which). V is TRBV5-4 and J is TRBJ2-3, with D uncertain. This receptor was taken from a man in his late teens or twenties who had mild COVID-19 (a few samples of this study predate the infection). Cell type and time point are not known. The CDR3 sequence: CASSRVSADTQYF. CDR3 nucleotides: TGTGCCAGCAGTCGCGTGTCGGCAGATACGCAGTATTTT.